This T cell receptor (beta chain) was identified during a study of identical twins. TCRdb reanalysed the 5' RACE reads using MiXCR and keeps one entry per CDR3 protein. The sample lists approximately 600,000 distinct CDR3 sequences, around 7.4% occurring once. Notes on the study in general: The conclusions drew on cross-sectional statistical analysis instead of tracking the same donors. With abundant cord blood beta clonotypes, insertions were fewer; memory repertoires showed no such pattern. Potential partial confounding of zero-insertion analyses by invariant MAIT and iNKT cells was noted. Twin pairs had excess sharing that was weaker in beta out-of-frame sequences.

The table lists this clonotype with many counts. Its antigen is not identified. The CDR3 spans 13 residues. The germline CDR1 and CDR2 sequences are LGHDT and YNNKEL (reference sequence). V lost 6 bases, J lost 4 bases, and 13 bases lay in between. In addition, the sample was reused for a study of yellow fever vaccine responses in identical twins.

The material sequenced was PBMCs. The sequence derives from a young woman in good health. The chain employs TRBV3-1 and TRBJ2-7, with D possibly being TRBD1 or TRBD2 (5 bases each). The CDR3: CASSRGQGYEQYF. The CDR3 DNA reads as TGTGCCAGCAGTCGGGGCCAGGGATACGAGCAGTACTTC.